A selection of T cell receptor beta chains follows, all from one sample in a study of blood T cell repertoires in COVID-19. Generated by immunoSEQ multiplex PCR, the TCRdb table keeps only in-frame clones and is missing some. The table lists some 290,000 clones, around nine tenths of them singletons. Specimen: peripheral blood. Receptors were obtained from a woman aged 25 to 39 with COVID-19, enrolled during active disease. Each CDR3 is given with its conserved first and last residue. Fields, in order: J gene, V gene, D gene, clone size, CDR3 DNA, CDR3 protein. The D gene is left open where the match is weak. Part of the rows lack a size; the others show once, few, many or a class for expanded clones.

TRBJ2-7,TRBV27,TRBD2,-,TGTGCCAGCATTCGGACTAGCGGGACAGGCGAGCAGTACTTC,CASIRTSGTGEQYF
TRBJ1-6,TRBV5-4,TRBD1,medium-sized,TGTGCCAGCAGCGCACAGGGGAGGAATTCACCCCTCCACTTT,CASSAQGRNSPLHF
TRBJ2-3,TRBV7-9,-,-,TGTGCCAGCAGCTTAGGGGCTAGCAGCGCAGATACGCAGTATTTT,CASSLGASSADTQYF
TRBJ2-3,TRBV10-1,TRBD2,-,TGCGCCAGCAGTGAGGGGACTAGCGGGACAGATACGCAGTATTTT,CASSEGTSGTDTQYF
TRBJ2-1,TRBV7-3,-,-,TGTGCCAGCAGCTTACTAGCGCAGAATGAGCAGTTCTTC,CASSLLAQNEQFF
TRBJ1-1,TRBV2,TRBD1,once,TGTGCCAGCAAGGTACAGGGGCTAAGAGGGACTGAAGCTTTCTTT,CASKVQGLRGTEAFF
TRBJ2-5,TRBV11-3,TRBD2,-,TGTGCCAGCAGCTTCACGGGAGGGGAGACCCAGTACTTC,CASSFTGGETQYF
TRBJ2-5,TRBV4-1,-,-,TGCGCCAGCAGTCCCCAGCAGGGCTGGACCCAGTACTTC,CASSPQQGWTQYF
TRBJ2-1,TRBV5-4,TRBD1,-,TGTGCCAGCAGTTTGGGACAGCTGAGCTCCTACAATGAGCAGTTCTTC,CASSLGQLSSYNEQFF
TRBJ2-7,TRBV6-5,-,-,TGTGCCAGCAGTTTAGACGGGGAGCAGTACTTC,CASSLDGEQYF
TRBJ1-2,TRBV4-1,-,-,TGCGCCAGCAGCCAAGATATGGGGGCAGATGGCTACACCTTC,CASSQDMGADGYTF
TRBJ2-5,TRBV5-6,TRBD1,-,TGTGCCAGCACCCGAGGGGACAGGGGGTTCCAAGAGACCCAGTACTTC,CASTRGDRGFQETQYF
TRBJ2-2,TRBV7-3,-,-,TGTGCCAGCAGCGAGGGGGTTGGGGAGCTGTTTTTT,CASSEGVGELFF
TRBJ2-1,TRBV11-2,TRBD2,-,TGTGCCAGCAGCTTTGGGCCGCGGGGGAATGAGCAGTTCTTC,CASSFGPRGNEQFF
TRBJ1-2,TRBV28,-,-,TGTGCCAGCAGTTTATCTGGCCCCGTTGGAGAGGACTATGGCTACACCTTC,CASSLSGPVGEDYGYTF